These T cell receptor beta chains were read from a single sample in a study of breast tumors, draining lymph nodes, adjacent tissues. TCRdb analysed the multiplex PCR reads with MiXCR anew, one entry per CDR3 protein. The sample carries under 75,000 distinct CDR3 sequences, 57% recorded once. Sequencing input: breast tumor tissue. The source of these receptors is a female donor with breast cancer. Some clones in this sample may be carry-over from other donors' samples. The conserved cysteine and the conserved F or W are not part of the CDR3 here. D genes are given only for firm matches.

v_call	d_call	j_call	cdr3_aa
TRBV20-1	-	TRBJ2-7	STLGVLTSSEQY
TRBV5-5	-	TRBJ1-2	ASSFNRGGYT
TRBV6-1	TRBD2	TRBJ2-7	ASSVRGLAGDPYEQY
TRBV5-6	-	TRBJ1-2	ASSSPENYGYT
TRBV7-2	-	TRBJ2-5	ASSPRVGGWETQY
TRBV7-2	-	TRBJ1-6	ASSLVGLTSPLH
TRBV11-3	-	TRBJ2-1	ASSLDREYEQF
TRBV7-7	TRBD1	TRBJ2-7	ASRCTGGNEQY
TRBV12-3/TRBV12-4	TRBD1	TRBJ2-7	ASSSPLGQGGYEQY
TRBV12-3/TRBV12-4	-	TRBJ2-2	ASQSTGTGELF
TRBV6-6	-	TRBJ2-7	AISESREQY
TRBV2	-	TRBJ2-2	ASSERGLGELF
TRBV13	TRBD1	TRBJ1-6	ASSPPGQGESPLH
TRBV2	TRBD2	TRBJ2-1	ASSERAGGTYNEQF
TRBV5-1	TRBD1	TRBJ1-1	ASSLGDRGITEAF
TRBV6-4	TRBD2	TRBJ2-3	ASSHGTSGGADTQY
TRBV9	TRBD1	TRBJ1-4	ASSRRDSHNEKLF
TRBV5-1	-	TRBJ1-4	ASSLNGRGYEKLF
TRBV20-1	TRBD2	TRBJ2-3	SASGGLAGPTDTQY
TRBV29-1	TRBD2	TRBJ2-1	SSLGLALIGAYNEQF
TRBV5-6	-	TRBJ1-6	ASSFRRGDSPLH
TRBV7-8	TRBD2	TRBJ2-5	ASSLAGLAGVGETQY
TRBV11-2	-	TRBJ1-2	ASSFRGPNYGYT
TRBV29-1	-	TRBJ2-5	SVVWGKETQY
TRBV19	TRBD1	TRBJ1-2	ASSPTGTGVNYGYT
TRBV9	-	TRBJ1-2	ASSLGVSASNYGYT
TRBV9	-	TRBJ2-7	ASSSTGGVYEQY
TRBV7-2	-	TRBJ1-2	ASSLGQQNCGYT
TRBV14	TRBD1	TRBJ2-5	ASSQNRGQETQS
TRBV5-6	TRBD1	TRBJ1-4	ASSRFGQGEGEKLF
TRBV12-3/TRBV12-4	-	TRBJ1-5	ASSVRLAGEVRAVLRAGHQH
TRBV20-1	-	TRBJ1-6	SASLVVGSPLH
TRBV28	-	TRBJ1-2	ASRGRTIYGYT
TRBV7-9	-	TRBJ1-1	ASSLEAF
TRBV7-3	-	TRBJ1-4	ATPTDSGWDEKLF
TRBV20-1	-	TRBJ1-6	SARPPGSPSLH
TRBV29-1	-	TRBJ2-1	SVEGNEQF
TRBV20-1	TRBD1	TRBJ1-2	SAGTGGAGGYT
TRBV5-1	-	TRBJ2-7	ASSLALTGNYEQY